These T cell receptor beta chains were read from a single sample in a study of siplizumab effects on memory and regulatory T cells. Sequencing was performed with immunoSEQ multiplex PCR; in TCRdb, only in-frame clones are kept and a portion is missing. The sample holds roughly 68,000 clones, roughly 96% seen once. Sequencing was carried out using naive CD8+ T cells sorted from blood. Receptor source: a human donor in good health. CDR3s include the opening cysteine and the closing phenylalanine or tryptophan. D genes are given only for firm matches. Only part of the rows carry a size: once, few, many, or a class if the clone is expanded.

CDR3aa: CASSTGDIQYF
CDR3nt: TGTGCCAGTAGTACGGGAGACATTCAGTACTTC
abundance: -
j_gene: TRBJ2-4
d_gene: -
v_gene: TRBV19

CDR3aa: CASSIVPGSNQPQHF
CDR3nt: TGTGCCAGTAGTATAGTGCCGGGAAGCAATCAGCCCCAGCATTTT
abundance: -
j_gene: TRBJ1-5
d_gene: -
v_gene: TRBV19

CDR3aa: CASSLYPTGSTDTQYF
CDR3nt: TGTGCCAGCAGTTTATACCCGACAGGGAGCACAGATACGCAGTATTTT
abundance: -
j_gene: TRBJ2-3
d_gene: TRBD1
v_gene: TRBV28

CDR3aa: CASSLIGGGNYEQYF
CDR3nt: TGTGCCAGCAGCTTAATTGGCGGGGGGAATTACGAGCAGTACTTC
abundance: -
j_gene: TRBJ2-7
d_gene: TRBD2
v_gene: TRBV11-2

CDR3aa: CAILHPTSGEGTGELFF
CDR3nt: TGCGCCATCCTTCACCCCACTAGCGGGGAGGGTACCGGGGAGCTGTTTTTT
abundance: -
j_gene: TRBJ2-2
d_gene: TRBD2
v_gene: TRBV10-2

CDR3aa: CASGQGAGTEAFF
CDR3nt: TGTGCTAGTGGACAGGGGGCCGGCACTGAAGCTTTCTTT
abundance: -
j_gene: TRBJ1-1
d_gene: TRBD1
v_gene: TRBV12-5

CDR3aa: CASNPGLAIDTQYF
CDR3nt: TGTGCCAGCAATCCGGGACTAGCGATAGATACGCAGTATTTT
abundance: -
j_gene: TRBJ2-3
d_gene: TRBD2
v_gene: TRBV28

CDR3aa: CASSQAPPTVGGAPDTQYF
CDR3nt: TGCGCCAGCAGCCAAGCCCCCCCGACTGTCGGGGGGGCGCCAGATACGCAGTATTTT
abundance: -
j_gene: TRBJ2-3
d_gene: TRBD2
v_gene: TRBV4-1

CDR3aa: CASSIGDEDTEAFF
CDR3nt: TGTGCCAGTAGTATAGGGGATGAGGACACTGAAGCTTTCTTT
abundance: -
j_gene: TRBJ1-1
d_gene: -
v_gene: TRBV19

CDR3aa: CASSPRTSGYEQYF
CDR3nt: TGTGCCAGCAGCCCCCGGACTAGCGGCTACGAGCAGTACTTC
abundance: -
j_gene: TRBJ2-7
d_gene: TRBD2
v_gene: TRBV4-2

CDR3aa: CASSWGQVNTEAFF
CDR3nt: TGTGCCAGCAGTTGGGGACAGGTTAACACTGAAGCTTTCTTT
abundance: once
j_gene: TRBJ1-1
d_gene: TRBD1
v_gene: TRBV27